This T cell receptor (beta chain) is from a study of control samples from healthy donors and cancer patients. The repertoire was sequenced with immunoSEQ multiplex PCR; TCRdb's copy has only in-frame clones and lacks some. The sample includes 70,000 to 95,000 clones, about nine tenths of them seen just once. The TCR was taken from a woman aged 30 to 39 in good health. The sequenced sample consisted of blood.

The CDR3 coding sequence is TGTGCCAGCAGTATACAGTGGAACACTGAAGCTTTCTTT. It yields the protein CASSIQWNTEAFF. The chain is built from TRBV2 and TRBJ1-1; D gene unclear. This CDR3 region has 13 residues. V lost 5 bases to trimming and J lost 1 base, with 8 bases between them. CDR1 and CDR2 from the germline V gene are SNHLY and FYNNEI.